Shown below are 11 T cell receptor beta chains from a single sample sequenced in a study of blood T cell repertoires in COVID-19 (TCRdb year 2020). The protocol used for the library was the immunoSEQ multiplex PCR assay. The clones in this table, taken by TCRdb from immuneACCESS, are in-frame only. Not every clone is retained; where verified, under half of the shortfall comes from an unresolved V gene, and the cause of the rest is unknown. This sample holds approximately 97,000 clones; about 88% were observed only once. The ten most abundant clones make up over 15% of the sample. Sample: peripheral blood. These receptors were taken from a woman older than 75 with acute or convalescent COVID-19.

This sequence joins TRBV19 and TRBJ2-7; weak D call: TRBD2 (7 bases). Trimming removed 1 base at V and 5 bases at J, with 12 bases between. The CDR3 is 14 amino acids. The germline V gene has CDR1 LNHDA and CDR2 SQIVND (reference sequence). The CDR3 nucleotides are TGTGCCAGTAGTATAGGCGGGGGCCTTAACGAGCAGTACTTC. Protein product: CASSIGGGLNEQYF. The full variable domain, in which reference TRBV19 and TRBJ2-7 provide the parts outside the CDR3, is DGGITQSPKYLFRKEGQNVTLSCEQNLNHDAMYWYRQDPGQGLRLIYYSQIVNDFQKGDIAEGYSVSREKKESFPLTVTSAQKNPTAFYLCASSIGGGLNEQYFGPGTRLTVT.

This chain joins TRBV11-3 and TRBJ2-1; TRBD1 aligns across 7 bases. With 1 base clipped from V and 6 bases from J, the junction kept 0 bases outside the gene matches. Germline CDR1 SGHNT, CDR2 YENEEA. There are 13 residues in the CDR3. CDR3 in amino acids: CASSLAGGNEQFF. As DNA, the CDR3 is TGTGCCAGCAGCTTAGCAGGGGGCAATGAGCAGTTCTTC.

This clone turned up a few times. This chain uses TRBV5-1 with TRBJ1-6; no firm D call. The CDR3 runs 15 residues. CDR1 is SGHRS, CDR2 YFSETQ, per germline. Trimming removed 0 bases at V and 6 bases at J, with 10 bases between. The CDR3 coding sequence is TGCGCCAGCAGCTTGGACGGGAGTAGTAATTCACCCCTCCACTTT. This translates into CASSLDGSSNSPLHF.

This chain connects TRBV14 to TRBJ2-3; TRBD1 aligns across 7 bases. Germline V gene sequence: CDR1 SGHDN, CDR2 FVKESK. The length of the CDR3 is 18 residues. The junction had 12 bases not matched to a gene; V was cut back by 1 base and J by 2 bases. The DNA for the CDR3 is TGTGCCAGCAGCCAAGGTTGGCCCGACAGGGTCTACACAGATACGCAGTATTTT. This codes for CASSQGWPDRVYTDTQYF.

This chain uses TRBV6-6 with TRBJ1-4; D may be TRBD1 (5 bases). Trimming removed 2 bases from V and 7 bases from J, with 17 bases in between. CDR3 length: 16 amino acids. Per the germline V gene, CDR1 is MNHNY and CDR2 is SVGAGI (reference sequence). The CDR3 coding sequence is TGTGCCAGCAGTTACGGTGCGGGGGGAGTTGCTGAAAAACTGTTTTTT. Its translation is CASSYGAGGVAEKLFF.

V gene TRBV9 combines with J gene TRBJ2-7; a weak D match, TRBD1 (5 bases). CDR3 length equals 13 residues. Germline V gene lookup returns CDR1 SGDLS and CDR2 YYNGEE. V dropped 0 bases and J dropped 5 bases, with 9 bases sitting between them. The CDR3 region is CASSVDPRDEQYF. CDR3 DNA: TGTGCCAGCAGCGTAGATCCCAGGGACGAGCAGTACTTC. Complete variable domain (other parts from reference TRBV9 and TRBJ2-7): DSGVTQTPKHLITATGQRVTLRCSPRSGDLSVYWYQQSLDQGLQFLIQYYNGEERAKGNILERFSAQQFPDLHSELNLSSLELGDSALYFCASSVDPRDEQYFGPGTRLTVT.

The chain uses TRBV19 and TRBJ2-5; possibly TRBD1 for D (8 bases). Germline V gives CDR1 LNHDA, CDR2 SQIVND (reference sequence). CDR3 length: 16 residues. V was cut by 6 bases and J by 5 bases, with 22 bases left in between. CDR3 DNA sequence: TGTGCCAGTAGCCCACAGGGGGGGCGAGGAGAGGAGACCCAGTACTTC. Translated, it gives CASSPQGGRGEETQYF.

V usage is TRBV5-6 and J usage is TRBJ2-7; D not resolved. Germline V gene sequence: CDR1 SGHDT, CDR2 YYEEEE. The CDR3 loop spans 15 amino acids. Trimming shortened V by 1 base and J by 3 bases, and 14 bases separated the two germline ends. The CDR3 protein is CASSLRGRTNYEQYF. CDR3 DNA sequence: TGTGCCAGCAGCTTGAGAGGCAGAACAAACTACGAGCAGTACTTC.

The V call is TRBV18, the J call TRBJ1-1, with D unresolved. Germline-derived CDR1 and CDR2 are KGHSH and LQKENI. The CDR3 runs to 14 residues. The V end lost 6 bases, the J end lost 2 bases, and 13 bases lay between the germline ends. For the CDR3, the DNA is TGTGCCAGCTCCCTGAGCGGATTAAACACTGAAGCTTTCTTT. Residues: CASSLSGLNTEAFF.

The genes are TRBV1 and TRBJ1-4; no DNA check was done on the table's D call, TRBD1. TRBV1 is shown as a pseudogene. There are 16 residues in the CDR3. CDR3 residues: CTSSLIKGEINEKLFF. The DNA of the CDR3 is TGCACCAGCAGCCTCATAAAGGGGGAAATAAATGAAAAACTGTTTTTT.

The chain links TRBV13 to TRBJ1-6; the D is unclear. V shed 7 bases and J shed 0 bases, with 7 bases lying between them. The germline CDR1 and CDR2 sequences are PRHDT and FYEKMQ (reference sequence). The CDR3 covers 14 residues. CDR3 DNA: TGTGCCAGCACGTCGAGCTCCTATAATTCACCCCTCCACTTT. The encoded protein is CASTSSSYNSPLHF.